These 5 T cell receptor beta chains came from one sample sequenced in a study of OX40 agonist ivuxolimab in advanced cancers. Measured with immunoSEQ multiplex PCR; TCRdb has only the in-frame clones, and not every one. This table has tens of thousands of clones, around 80% appearing once. Specimen: CD4+ or CD8+ T cells sorted from blood, collected in a trial of the OX40 agonist ivuxolimab. Receptors originate from an adult with an advanced solid tumor such as melanoma, head and neck, liver or kidney cancer.

The chain is built from TRBV5-4 and TRBJ2-5; the D is unclear. Germline loops: CDR1 SGHNT, CDR2 YYREEE (reference sequence). This CDR3 contains 15 residues. With 3 bases removed from V and 1 base from J, the gap between germline ends came to 13 bases. The CDR3 DNA sequence: TGTGCCAGCAGCTCAGATTACAAAGCCCAAGAGACCCAGTACTTC. It is translated as CASSSDYKAQETQYF.

This clone showed up just a few times. The chain combines TRBV5-6 with TRBJ2-6, with D maybe TRBD2 (5 bases). Germline V gene lookup returns CDR1 SGHDT and CDR2 YYEEEE. V was shortened by 6 bases and J by 1 base, with 14 bases between the two germline ends. CDR3 length equals 16 residues. CDR3 sequence reads: CASNTGGDSGANVLTF. In nucleotides, the CDR3 is TGTGCCAGCAATACCGGAGGAGATTCTGGGGCCAACGTCCTGACTTTC. Supplemented by reference TRBV5-6 and TRBJ2-6, the full variable domain reads DAGVTQSPTHLIKTRGQQVTLRCSPKSGHDTVSWYQQALGQGPQFIFQYYEEEERQRGNFPDRFSGHQFPNYSSELNVNALLLGDSALYLCASNTGGDSGANVLTFGAGSRLTVL.

This clone was recorded only once. The chain uses TRBV6-1 and TRBJ2-3; no clear D. The V gene's germline CDR1 is MNHNS and CDR2 SASEGT. The CDR3 spans 14 residues. The V end lost 6 bases, the J end lost 2 bases, and 12 bases lay between the germline ends. The CDR3 region is CASRRAPTTDTQYF. The CDR3 DNA is TGTGCCAGCAGACGGGCCCCGACCACAGATACGCAGTATTTT.

The V gene is TRBV30, the J gene TRBJ2-7; maybe TRBD2 (5 bases). Trimming cost V 4 bases and J 2 bases, with 18 bases left between them. This CDR3 spans 15 amino acids. Germline V lookup: CDR1 GTSNPN, CDR2 SVGIG (reference sequence). In DNA, the CDR3 is TGTGCCTGGATCGGTTTCAGGACTGGGACCTACGAGCAGTACTTC. The encoded protein is CAWIGFRTGTYEQYF.

The genes are TRBV6-4 and TRBJ2-5, with 7 bases identical to TRBD2. Germline-derived CDR1 and CDR2 are MRHNA and SNTAGT. V lost 3 bases, J lost 5 bases, and 9 bases stayed unmatched. The CDR3 spans 15 residues. DNA of the CDR3: TGTGCCAGCAGTGAATTCGGCGGGAGTGGGGAGACCCAGTACTTC. Amino acids: CASSEFGGSGETQYF.